This entry describes one T cell receptor (beta chain). The antigen remains unidentified. CDR3 length: 14 amino acids. Germline loops: CDR1 MDHEN, CDR2 SYDVKM. With 8 bases removed from V and 2 bases from J, the gap between germline ends came to 16 bases. Both TRBC1 and TRBC2 were covered by a beta constant-region primer of two equimolar oligonucleotides. Nested alpha and beta constant-region primers with the SP2 primer drove four PCR rounds on ligated cDNA. TCRdb used MiXCR to reprocess the UMI-ligation and nested PCR reads, holding one entry per CDR3 protein. Here the sample spans under 150,000 distinct CDR3 sequences, about a fifth being singletons. These data come from a study of naive and memory T cell subsets. Study-wide results and limits: In naive cells, over 95% of TCR sequences were seen only once. Naive and memory repertoire findings lacked a ground truth for validation. A few larger clonotypes appeared in naive repertoires, especially CD8, possibly memory cells re-expressing CD45RA.

Material: naive CD8+ T cells from blood. The chain recombines TRBV28 with TRBJ2-7; D is ambiguous. The clonotype originates from a human donor in good health. In nucleotides, the CDR3 is TGTGCCAGCGGTACATGGACGGGCCCCTACGAGCAGTACTTC. Translated, it gives CASGTWTGPYEQYF.